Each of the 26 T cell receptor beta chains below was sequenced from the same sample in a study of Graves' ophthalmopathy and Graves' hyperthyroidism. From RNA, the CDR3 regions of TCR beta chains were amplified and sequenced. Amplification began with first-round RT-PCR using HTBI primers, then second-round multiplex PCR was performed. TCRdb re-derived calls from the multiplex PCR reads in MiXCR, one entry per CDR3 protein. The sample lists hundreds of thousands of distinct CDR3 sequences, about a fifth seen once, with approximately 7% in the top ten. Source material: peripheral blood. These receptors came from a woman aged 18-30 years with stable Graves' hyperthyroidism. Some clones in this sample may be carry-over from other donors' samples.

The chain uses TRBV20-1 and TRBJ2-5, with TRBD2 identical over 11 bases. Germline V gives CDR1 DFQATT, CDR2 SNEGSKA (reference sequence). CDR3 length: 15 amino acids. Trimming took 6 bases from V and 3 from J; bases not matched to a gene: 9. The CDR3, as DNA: TGCAGTGCCCCCAAGGGTAGCGGGAGGGAAGAGACCCAGTACTTC. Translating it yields CSAPKGSGREETQYF.

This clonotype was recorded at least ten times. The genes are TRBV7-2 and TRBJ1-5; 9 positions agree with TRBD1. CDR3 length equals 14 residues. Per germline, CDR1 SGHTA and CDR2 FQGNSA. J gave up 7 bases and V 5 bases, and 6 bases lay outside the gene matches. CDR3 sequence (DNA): TGTGCCAGCAGCGGCAGGACAGGGGAACAGCCCCAGCATTTT. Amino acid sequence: CASSGRTGEQPQHF.

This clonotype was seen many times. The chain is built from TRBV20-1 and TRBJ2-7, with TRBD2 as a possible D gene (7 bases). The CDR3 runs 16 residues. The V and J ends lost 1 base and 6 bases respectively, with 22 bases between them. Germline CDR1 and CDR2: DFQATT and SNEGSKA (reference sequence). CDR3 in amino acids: CSARVKGGQAFFEQYF. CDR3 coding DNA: TGCAGTGCTAGAGTAAAGGGGGGGCAGGCGTTTTTCGAGCAGTACTTC.

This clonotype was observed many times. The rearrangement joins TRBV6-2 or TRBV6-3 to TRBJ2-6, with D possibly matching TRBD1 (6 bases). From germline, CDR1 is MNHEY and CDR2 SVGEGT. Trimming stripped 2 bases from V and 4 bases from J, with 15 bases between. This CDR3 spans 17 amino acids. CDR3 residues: CASSYITGFLGANVLTF. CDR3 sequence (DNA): TGTGCCAGCAGTTACATTACAGGGTTTCTAGGGGCCAACGTCCTGACTTTC.

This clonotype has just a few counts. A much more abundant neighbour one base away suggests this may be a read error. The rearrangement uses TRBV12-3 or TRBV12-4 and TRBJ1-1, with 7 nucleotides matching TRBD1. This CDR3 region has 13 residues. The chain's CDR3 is CVSSDREEGEAFF. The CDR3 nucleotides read TGTGTCAGCAGTGACAGGGAAGAGGGTGAAGCTTTCTTT.

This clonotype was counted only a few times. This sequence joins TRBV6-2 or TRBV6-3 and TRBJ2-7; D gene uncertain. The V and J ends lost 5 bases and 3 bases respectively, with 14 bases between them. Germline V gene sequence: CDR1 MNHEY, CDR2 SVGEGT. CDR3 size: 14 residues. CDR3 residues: CASSRRPDGYEQYF. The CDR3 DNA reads TGTGCCAGCAGTCGGCGTCCGGACGGCTACGAGCAGTACTTC.

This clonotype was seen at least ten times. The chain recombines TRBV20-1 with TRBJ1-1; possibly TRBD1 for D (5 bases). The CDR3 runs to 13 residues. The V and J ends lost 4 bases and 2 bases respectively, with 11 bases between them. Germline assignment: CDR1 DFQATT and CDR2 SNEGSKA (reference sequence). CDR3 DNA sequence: TGCAGTGCTATAAGAGGGGTAAACACTGAAGCTTTCTTT. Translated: CSAIRGVNTEAFF.

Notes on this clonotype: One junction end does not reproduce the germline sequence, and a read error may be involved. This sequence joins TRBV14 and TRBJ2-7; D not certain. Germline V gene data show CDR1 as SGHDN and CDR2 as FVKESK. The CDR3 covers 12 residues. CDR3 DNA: TGTGCCAGCAGCCTGCCGGCAGGACCCACTCACTTC. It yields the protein CASSLPAGPTHF.

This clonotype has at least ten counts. CDR3 in amino acids: CASGDDRNQPQHF. In DNA, the CDR3 is TGTGCATCGGGGGACGACCGCAATCAGCCCCAGCATTTT. J is TRBJ1-5 and V is TRBV10-3; possible D gene TRBD1, 5 bases. Germline V CDR1 and CDR2: ENHRY, SYGVKD. The CDR3 length is 13 residues.

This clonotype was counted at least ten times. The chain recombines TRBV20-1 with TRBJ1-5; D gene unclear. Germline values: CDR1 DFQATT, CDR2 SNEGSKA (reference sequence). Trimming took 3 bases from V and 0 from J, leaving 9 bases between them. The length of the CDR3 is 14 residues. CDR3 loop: CSARSGDSNQPQHF. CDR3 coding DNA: TGCAGTGCTAGGTCCGGCGATAGCAATCAGCCCCAGCATTTT.

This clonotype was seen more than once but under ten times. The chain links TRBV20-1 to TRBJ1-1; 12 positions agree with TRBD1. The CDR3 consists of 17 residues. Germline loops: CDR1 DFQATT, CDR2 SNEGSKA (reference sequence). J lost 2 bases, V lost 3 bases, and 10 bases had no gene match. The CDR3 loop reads CSARDGGQGAANTEAFF. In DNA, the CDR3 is TGCAGTGCTAGGGATGGGGGACAGGGGGCCGCTAACACTGAAGCTTTCTTT.

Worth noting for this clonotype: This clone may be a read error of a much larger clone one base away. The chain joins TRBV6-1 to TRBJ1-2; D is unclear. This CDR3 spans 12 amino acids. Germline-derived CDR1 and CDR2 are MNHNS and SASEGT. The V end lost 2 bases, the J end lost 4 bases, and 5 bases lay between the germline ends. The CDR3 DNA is TGTGCCAGCAGTGAATGGACCTATGGCTACACCTTC. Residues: CASSEWTYGYTF.

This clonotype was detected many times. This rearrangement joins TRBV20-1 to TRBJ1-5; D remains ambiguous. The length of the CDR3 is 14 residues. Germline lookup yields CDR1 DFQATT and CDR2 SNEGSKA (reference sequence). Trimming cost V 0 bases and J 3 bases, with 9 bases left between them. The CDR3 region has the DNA TGCAGTGCTAGAGATCTAGGGTACAATCAGCCCCAGCATTTT. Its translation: CSARDLGYNQPQHF.

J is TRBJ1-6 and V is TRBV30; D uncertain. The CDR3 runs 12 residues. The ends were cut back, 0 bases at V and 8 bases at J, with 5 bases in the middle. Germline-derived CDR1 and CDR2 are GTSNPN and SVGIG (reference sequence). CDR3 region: CAWSVSDSPLHF. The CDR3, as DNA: TGTGCCTGGAGTGTATCGGATTCACCCCTCCACTTT.

In nucleotides, the CDR3 is TGTGCCAGCAGTTACACCCTCCTTGGAAACTATGGCTACACCTTC. This translates into CASSYTLLGNYGYTF. The chain is built from TRBV6-5 and TRBJ1-2; D unclear. CDR1 and CDR2 (germline): MNHEY, SVGAGI. Trimming shortened V by 2 bases and J by 2 bases, and 12 bases separated the two germline ends. CDR3 size: 15 residues.

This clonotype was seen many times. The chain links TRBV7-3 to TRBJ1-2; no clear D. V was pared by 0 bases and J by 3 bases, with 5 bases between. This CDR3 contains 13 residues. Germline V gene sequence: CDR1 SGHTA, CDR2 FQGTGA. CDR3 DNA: TGTGCCAGCAGCTTAACAAGGGACTATGGCTACACCTTC. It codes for CASSLTRDYGYTF.

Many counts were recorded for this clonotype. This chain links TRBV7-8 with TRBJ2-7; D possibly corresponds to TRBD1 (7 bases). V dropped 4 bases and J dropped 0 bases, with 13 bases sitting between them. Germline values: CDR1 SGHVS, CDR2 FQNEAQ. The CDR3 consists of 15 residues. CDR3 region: CASSSWGDSSYEQYF. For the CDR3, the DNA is TGTGCCAGCAGCTCCTGGGGGGACAGCTCCTACGAGCAGTACTTC.

As DNA, the CDR3 is TGTGCCAGCAGTTACGGGGGGGCGGTATACGAGCAGTACTTC. This translates into CASSYGGAVYEQYF. The V gene is TRBV6-5, the J gene TRBJ2-7; D is perhaps TRBD2 (7 bases). The V gene lost 2 bases and the J gene lost 4 bases, with 12 bases spanning the gap. This CDR3 is 14 amino acids long. In germline, CDR1 is MNHEY, CDR2 SVGAGI.

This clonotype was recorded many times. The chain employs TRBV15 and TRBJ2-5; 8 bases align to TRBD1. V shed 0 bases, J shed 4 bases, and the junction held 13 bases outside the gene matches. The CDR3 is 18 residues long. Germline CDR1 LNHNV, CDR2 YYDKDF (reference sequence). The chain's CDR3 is CATSRDAPRTGRRETQYF. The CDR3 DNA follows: TGTGCCACCAGCAGAGATGCCCCCCGGACAGGGCGGCGAGAGACCCAGTACTTC.

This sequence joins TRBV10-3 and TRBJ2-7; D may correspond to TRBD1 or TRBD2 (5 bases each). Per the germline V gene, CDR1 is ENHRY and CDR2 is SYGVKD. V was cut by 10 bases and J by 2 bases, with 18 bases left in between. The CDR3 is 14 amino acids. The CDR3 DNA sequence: TGTGCCACCACCGCACAGGAGGAAACCTACGAGCAGTACTTC. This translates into CATTAQEETYEQYF.

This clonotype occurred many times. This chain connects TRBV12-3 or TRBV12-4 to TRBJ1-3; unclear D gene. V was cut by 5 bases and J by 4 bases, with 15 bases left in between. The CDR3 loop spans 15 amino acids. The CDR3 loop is CASSAPQVLGNTIYF. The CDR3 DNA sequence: TGTGCCAGCAGTGCCCCGCAGGTCCTGGGAAACACCATATATTTT.

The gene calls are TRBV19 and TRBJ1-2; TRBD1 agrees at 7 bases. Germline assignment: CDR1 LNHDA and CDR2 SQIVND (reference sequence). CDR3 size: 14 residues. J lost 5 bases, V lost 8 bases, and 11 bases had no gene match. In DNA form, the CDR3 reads TGTGCCAGTCTTCGGGGAGGGGGCGCTTATGGCTACACCTTC. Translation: CASLRGGGAYGYTF.

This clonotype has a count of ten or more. DNA for the CDR3: TGTGCCAGCAGTTCACTAGCGGGAGCGCGGGTAAACATTCAGTACTTC. Protein product: CASSSLAGARVNIQYF. The chain joins TRBV27 to TRBJ2-4; 11 bases match TRBD2. The CDR3 consists of 16 residues. Trimming took 4 bases from V and 6 from J; bases not matched to a gene: 8. Germline V gene data show CDR1 as MNHEY and CDR2 as SMNVEV (reference sequence).

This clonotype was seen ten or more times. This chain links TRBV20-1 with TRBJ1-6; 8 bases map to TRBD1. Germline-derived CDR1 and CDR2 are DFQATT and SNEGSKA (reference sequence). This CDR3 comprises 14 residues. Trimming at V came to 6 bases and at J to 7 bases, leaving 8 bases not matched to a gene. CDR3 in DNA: TGCAGTGCCTTTCTGGACAGGGTGAATTCACCCCTCCACTTT. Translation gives CSAFLDRVNSPLHF.

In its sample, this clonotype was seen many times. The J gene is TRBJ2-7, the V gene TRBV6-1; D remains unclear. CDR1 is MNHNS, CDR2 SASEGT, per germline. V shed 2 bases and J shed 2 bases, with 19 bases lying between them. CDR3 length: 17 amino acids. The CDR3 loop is CASSERYARTIPYEQYF. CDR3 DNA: TGTGCCAGCAGTGAAAGATATGCAAGGACGATACCCTACGAGCAGTACTTC.

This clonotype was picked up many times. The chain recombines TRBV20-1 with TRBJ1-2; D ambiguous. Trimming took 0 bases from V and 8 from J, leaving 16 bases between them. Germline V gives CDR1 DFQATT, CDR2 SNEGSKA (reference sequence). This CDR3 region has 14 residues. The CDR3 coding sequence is TGCAGTGCTAGAGATCGTGGAACATTTCAGGGCTACACCTTC. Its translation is CSARDRGTFQGYTF.